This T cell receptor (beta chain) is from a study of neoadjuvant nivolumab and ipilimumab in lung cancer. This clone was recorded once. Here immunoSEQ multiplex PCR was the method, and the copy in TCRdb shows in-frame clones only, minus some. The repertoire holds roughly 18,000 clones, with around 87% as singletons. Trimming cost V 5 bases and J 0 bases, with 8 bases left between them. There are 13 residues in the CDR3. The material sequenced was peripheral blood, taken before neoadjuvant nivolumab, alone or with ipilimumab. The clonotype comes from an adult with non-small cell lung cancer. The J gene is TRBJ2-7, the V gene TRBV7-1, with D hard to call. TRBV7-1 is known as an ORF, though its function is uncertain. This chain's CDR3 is CASSQESSYEQYF. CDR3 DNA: TGTGCCAGCAGCCAGGAGAGCTCCTACGAGCAGTACTTC.